Listed below are T cell receptor beta chains from one sample, sequenced in a study of Graves' ophthalmopathy and Graves' hyperthyroidism. One entry per CDR3 protein, called by TCRdb with MiXCR from the multiplex PCR reads. The table lists approximately 700,000 distinct CDR3 sequences, 35% to 50% of them singletons. The sequencing input was peripheral blood. The receptor set was obtained from an adult man with Graves' ophthalmopathy. CDR3s include the opening cysteine and the closing phenylalanine or tryptophan. A D gene is named only where the DNA matches it firmly.

d_gene: TRBD1; v_gene: TRBV7-8; j_gene: TRBJ2-7; CDR3aa: CASSLRSPGQGVHEQYF
d_gene: TRBD2; v_gene: TRBV5-1; j_gene: TRBJ2-7; CDR3aa: CASSEGLAGLSYEQYF
d_gene: .; v_gene: TRBV30; j_gene: TRBJ1-2; CDR3aa: CAWTGTNYGYTF
d_gene: .; v_gene: TRBV5-1; j_gene: TRBJ1-6; CDR3aa: CASSFMGLQRTFNSPLHF
d_gene: .; v_gene: TRBV3-1; j_gene: TRBJ1-4; CDR3aa: CASSQDGEKLFF
d_gene: .; v_gene: TRBV7-9; j_gene: TRBJ2-7; CDR3aa: CASSLAGAAYEQYF
d_gene: .; v_gene: TRBV7-8; j_gene: TRBJ1-2; CDR3aa: CASSLGRISRGYTF
d_gene: .; v_gene: TRBV5-1; j_gene: TRBJ2-7; CDR3aa: CASSSRRSYSYEQYF
d_gene: TRBD2; v_gene: TRBV20-1; j_gene: TRBJ2-5; CDR3aa: CSARSTSGNQETQYF
d_gene: TRBD2; v_gene: TRBV7-8; j_gene: TRBJ2-2; CDR3aa: CASSQARGSGRRGAGELFF
d_gene: .; v_gene: TRBV12-3/TRBV12-4; j_gene: TRBJ2-7; CDR3aa: CASSRNIGTVSYEQYF
d_gene: .; v_gene: TRBV7-9; j_gene: TRBJ2-5; CDR3aa: CASSWSGEQETQYF
d_gene: TRBD1; v_gene: TRBV7-3; j_gene: TRBJ1-5; CDR3aa: CASSFPGQGGVPQHF
d_gene: .; v_gene: TRBV4-3; j_gene: TRBJ2-3; CDR3aa: CASSPGPSTDTQYF
d_gene: .; v_gene: TRBV19; j_gene: TRBJ1-1; CDR3aa: CASSIGTAGDNEQNTEAFF
d_gene: .; v_gene: TRBV6-4; j_gene: TRBJ1-5; CDR3aa: CASSDLRGNQPQHF
d_gene: .; v_gene: TRBV5-1; j_gene: TRBJ1-3; CDR3aa: CASSPRWASGNTIYF
d_gene: .; v_gene: TRBV29-1; j_gene: TRBJ1-1; CDR3aa: CSVDQQENTEAFF
d_gene: .; v_gene: TRBV7-8; j_gene: TRBJ1-1; CDR3aa: CASSSTGDPTEAFF
d_gene: .; v_gene: TRBV7-8; j_gene: TRBJ2-5; CDR3aa: CASSPAAGLKETQYF
d_gene: TRBD2; v_gene: TRBV9; j_gene: TRBJ2-2; CDR3aa: CASSPGGLAGAANTGELFF
d_gene: .; v_gene: TRBV7-9; j_gene: TRBJ2-6; CDR3aa: CASSFPMGDQTEAF
d_gene: TRBD2; v_gene: TRBV24-1; j_gene: TRBJ2-7; CDR3aa: CASSLKAGGPGKQYF
d_gene: .; v_gene: TRBV5-1; j_gene: TRBJ2-2; CDR3aa: CASSLRGEIGELFF
d_gene: TRBD1; v_gene: TRBV29-1; j_gene: TRBJ1-2; CDR3aa: CSVRTGDNYGYTF
d_gene: TRBD2; v_gene: TRBV20-1; j_gene: TRBJ2-2; CDR3aa: CSAVTSGTYGELFF
d_gene: .; v_gene: TRBV10-3; j_gene: TRBJ1-2; CDR3aa: CAISDDGLYGYTF
d_gene: .; v_gene: TRBV19; j_gene: TRBJ1-5; CDR3aa: CASSTSDSRNQPQHF
d_gene: TRBD1; v_gene: TRBV10-3; j_gene: TRBJ1-6; CDR3aa: CAIRTGTGGSPLHF
d_gene: .; v_gene: TRBV11-2; j_gene: TRBJ1-6; CDR3aa: CASSKGLNNSPLHF
d_gene: TRBD2; v_gene: TRBV10-3; j_gene: TRBJ2-5; CDR3aa: CAIGLAGSQETQYF
d_gene: TRBD2; v_gene: TRBV10-3; j_gene: TRBJ2-7; CDR3aa: CAISESKAGGTEQYF
d_gene: .; v_gene: TRBV7-9; j_gene: TRBJ2-7; CDR3aa: CASSSPRTVPYEQYF
d_gene: .; v_gene: TRBV29-1; j_gene: TRBJ1-2; CDR3aa: CSALGGENTYGYTF
d_gene: TRBD1; v_gene: TRBV24-1; j_gene: TRBJ2-6; CDR3aa: CASSETRDRGANVLTF
d_gene: .; v_gene: TRBV2; j_gene: TRBJ1-1; CDR3aa: CASSEALRENTEAFF
d_gene: .; v_gene: TRBV12-3/TRBV12-4; j_gene: TRBJ2-1; CDR3aa: CASRRTENEQFF
d_gene: .; v_gene: TRBV12-3/TRBV12-4; j_gene: TRBJ1-1; CDR3aa: CASRRQVQTEAFF
d_gene: .; v_gene: TRBV11-2; j_gene: TRBJ2-5; CDR3aa: CASSLTPVETQYF
d_gene: TRBD1; v_gene: TRBV29-1; j_gene: TRBJ1-4; CDR3aa: CSAGGQGLGNEKLFF
d_gene: .; v_gene: TRBV5-8; j_gene: TRBJ1-1; CDR3aa: CASSSPGTIGRAFF
d_gene: .; v_gene: TRBV3-1; j_gene: TRBJ1-5; CDR3aa: CASSQEETLQPQHF
d_gene: TRBD1; v_gene: TRBV25-1; j_gene: TRBJ1-5; CDR3aa: CASSHRGQGNNQPQHF
d_gene: .; v_gene: TRBV5-5; j_gene: TRBJ1-6; CDR3aa: CASRQPLRSYSPLHF
d_gene: .; v_gene: TRBV9; j_gene: TRBJ1-6; CDR3aa: CARQSSYNSPLHF
d_gene: TRBD1; v_gene: TRBV29-1; j_gene: TRBJ2-2; CDR3aa: CSVLTGALFF
d_gene: .; v_gene: TRBV7-2; j_gene: TRBJ1-2; CDR3aa: CASSLGTWGYTF
d_gene: .; v_gene: TRBV7-3; j_gene: TRBJ1-5; CDR3aa: CASTKTSGDQPQHF